This T cell receptor beta chain was captured in a study of blood T cells in healthy people across ages. Overall study results and limits: Versus aged donors, long-lived donors had higher diversity and more naive CD4+ cells.

Then a second PCR, running roughly 7 to 11 cycles, was carried out with a sample-barcoded 5' primer and a J-beta primer mix. TCRdb redid the calling of the 5' RACE reads with MiXCR, one entry per CDR3 protein. This sample has hundreds of thousands of distinct CDR3 sequences, with roughly 32% found just once. This clonotype was recorded many times. Antigen: not known. Aged roughly 6 to 90, donors were systemically healthy Caucasians from Russia. Researchers report isolating at least 6 million PBMCs per sample. CDR3 size: 16 residues. Germline-derived CDR1 and CDR2 are MNHEY and SVGEGT. V dropped 2 bases and J dropped 7; count of bases not matched to a gene: 8.

Source material: blood. This rearrangement joins TRBV6-2 or TRBV6-3 to TRBJ2-1, with 10 bases matching TRBD2. The receptor was derived from a woman older than 75 in good health. Written as DNA, the CDR3 is TGTGCCAGCAGTTACGGATCTAGCGGGGGAGTAAATGAGCAGTTCTTC. It specifies CASSYGSSGGVNEQFF.